This T cell receptor (beta chain) was sequenced in a study of blood T cell repertoires in COVID-19. Study summary: The analysed material was cDNA or gDNA that came from T cells, B-cell-depleted T cells, or PBMCs.

Germline V gene lookup returns CDR1 SGHRS and CDR2 YFSETQ. V dropped 2 bases and J dropped 0 bases, with 11 bases sitting between them. The CDR3 loop spans 16 amino acids. Original processing notes: Counts of nucleated cells, estimated from reference gene primer amplification, were obtained. The assay was immunoSEQ multiplex PCR, and TCRdb's table has in-frame clones only and misses some. V, J and clone size were drawn from that table, and D and trimming were deduced from the DNA. This sample carries tens of thousands of clones, about 80% of them seen once, and the ten largest clones take 25% to 30%.

The clonotype comes from a human donor in a cohort sampled during active COVID-19. The sample comprised peripheral blood. This chain joins TRBV5-1 and TRBJ2-2; possibly TRBD2 for D (7 bases). The CDR3 DNA follows: TGCGCCAGCAGCTTTATGCGGGGGCCGAACACCGGGGAGCTGTTTTTT. Amino acid sequence: CASSFMRGPNTGELFF.